The sequence of this TCR beta chain was determined in a study of Graves' ophthalmopathy and Graves' hyperthyroidism. Study summary: The term stable hyperthyroidism indicated an absence of ophthalmopathy within 18 months of follow-up. Broader study findings: Blood contained most expanded thyroid clonotypes exceeding 0.001 frequency.

As regards this clonotype: The antigen is not known.

Looked up from germline, CDR1 is SEHNR and CDR2 is FQNEAQ (reference sequence). The CDR3 consists of 16 residues. V lost 6 bases to trimming and J lost 2 bases; unmatched junction nucleotides: 12. Investigators amplified TCR beta CDR3 regions from RNA transcripts. Second-round multiplex PCR followed a first-round RT-PCR using HTBI primers. TCRdb itself ran the multiplex PCR reads through MiXCR, one entry per CDR3 protein. The top ten hold approximately 12% of the sample, which has 900,000 to 1,200,000 distinct CDR3 sequences, about 40% seen once. Enrollment excluded any patients with other autoimmune diseases, uncontrolled infections, pregnancy or lactation. Physicians reached a diagnosis by relying on clinical symptoms, serum thyroxine, TRAb, thyroid ultrasound and orbital computed tomography.

Source material: peripheral blood or thyroid tissue (not recorded which). This clonotype originated in an adult man with Graves' hyperthyroidism. The chain combines TRBV7-9 with TRBJ2-7, with 8 bases that match TRBD2. CDR3 sequence: CASRSVGGLETYEQYF. The CDR3 DNA sequence: TGTGCCAGCAGATCCGTGGGGGGACTAGAAACCTACGAGCAGTACTTC.